This entry lists 15 T cell receptor beta chains sequenced from one sample in a study of cytomegalovirus exposure and HLA in healthy donors. Both 60 Vbeta primers and 13 Jbeta primers went into the PCR. Sequencing used immunoSEQ multiplex PCR; TCRdb keeps in-frame clones, though not all of them. This table holds some 190,000 clones, approximately 78% found once. The sample was PBMCs. The source of these receptors is a woman in her 30s in good health and CMV-seropositive.

The CDR3: CASSISSGGAGPGELFF. The CDR3 DNA sequence: TGTGCCAGTAGTATTTCTAGCGGGGGGGCCGGGCCCGGGGAGCTGTTTTTT. The chain is built from TRBV19 and TRBJ2-2; 12 positions match TRBD2. Germline V gene data show CDR1 as LNHDA and CDR2 as SQIVND (reference sequence). V trimming: 3 bases; J trimming: 6 bases; junction bases outside the gene matches: 8. This CDR3 is 17 amino acids long.

V usage is TRBV4-2 and J usage is TRBJ2-4; the match to TRBD2 covers 10 bases. The CDR3 runs 21 residues. Germline V gene data show CDR1 as LGHNA and CDR2 as YNFKEQ. J was trimmed by 2 bases and V by 4 bases; bases with no gene match: 20. The CDR3 DNA is TGTGCCAGCAGCCGGAACGCCGGGACTAGCGCCCTAATAGAGACCAAAAACATTCAGTACTTC. Translated, it gives CASSRNAGTSALIETKNIQYF.

This rearrangement joins TRBV4-2 to TRBJ1-2; no definite D call. The CDR3 covers 18 residues. From germline, CDR1 is LGHNA and CDR2 YNFKEQ. V lost 0 bases to trimming and J lost 4 bases, with 21 bases between them. The CDR3 reads CASSQDSGPTSDVYGYTF. The CDR3 nucleotides read TGTGCCAGCAGCCAAGATAGCGGACCTACCTCTGATGTCTATGGCTACACCTTC.

The chain links TRBV19 to TRBJ2-7; D might be TRBD2 (6 bases). This CDR3 has 13 residues. Germline CDR1 reads LNHDA; CDR2 reads SQIVND (reference sequence). The germline V and J ends were trimmed by 5 bases and 3 bases, with 11 bases remaining between them. The CDR3: CASSVQGGYEQYF. The CDR3 bases are TGTGCCAGTAGTGTTCAGGGAGGCTACGAGCAGTACTTC.

V usage is TRBV5-1 and J usage is TRBJ1-1, with 7 bases matching TRBD1. V lost 4 bases and J lost 0; bases outside the gene matches: 9. The CDR3 sequence is 16 residues long. Per germline, CDR1 SGHRS and CDR2 YFSETQ. The CDR3 here is CASSPRTGTVNTEAFF. DNA of the CDR3: TGCGCCAGCAGCCCCCGAACCGGGACAGTGAACACTGAAGCTTTCTTT.

The chain is built from TRBV5-1 and TRBJ1-2; no clear D gene. Germline-derived CDR1 and CDR2 are SGHRS and YFSETQ. The CDR3 is 11 amino acids. V was trimmed by 4 bases and J by 14 bases, leaving 15 bases between them. CDR3 sequence (DNA): TGCGCCAGCAGCCTCCTCGGCTGGGAGACCTTC. This sequence encodes CASSLLGWETF.

The rearrangement links TRBV6-1 to TRBJ2-2, with TRBD2 identical over 7 bases. This CDR3 is 14 amino acids long. Germline assignment: CDR1 MNHNS and CDR2 SASEGT. V lost 7 bases and J lost 1; bases outside the gene matches: 3. This CDR3 is CASILALNTGELFF. The CDR3 coding sequence is TGTGCCAGCATACTAGCGCTGAACACCGGGGAGCTGTTTTTT.

V usage is TRBV9 and J usage is TRBJ1-2; no definite D call. The germline V gene has CDR1 SGDLS and CDR2 YYNGEE. There are 15 residues in the CDR3. Trimming pared 4 bases from V and 4 bases from J, leaving 17 bases between. CDR3: CASSPPSGFSYGYTF. The CDR3 coding sequence is TGTGCCAGCAGCCCCCCTAGTGGGTTTTCCTATGGCTACACCTTC.

The chain links TRBV7-2 to TRBJ2-7, with 8 bases that match TRBD1. This CDR3 comprises 14 residues. Looked up from germline, CDR1 is SGHTA and CDR2 is FQGNSA. J was trimmed by 0 bases and V by 2 bases; bases with no gene match: 0. In nucleotides, the CDR3 is TGTGCCAGCAGCTTAACAGGGGGCTCCTACGAGCAGTACTTC. It yields the protein CASSLTGGSYEQYF.

This clone turned up a few times. The CDR3 region is CASSLWEVPLREQYF. The CDR3 DNA reads as TGCGCCAGCAGCTTATGGGAGGTCCCCTTGAGGGAGCAGTACTTC. This chain uses TRBV4-3 with TRBJ2-7; a weak D match, TRBD2 (6 bases). V was pared by 5 bases and J by 7 bases, with 21 bases between. The CDR3 extends over 15 amino acids. Looked up from germline, CDR1 is LGHNA and CDR2 is YSLEER.

The rearrangement uses TRBV6-5 and TRBJ1-1; D remains unclear. The CDR3 has 11 amino acids. The ends were cut back, 2 bases at V and 6 bases at J, with 4 bases in the middle. Germline CDR1 MNHEY, CDR2 SVGAGI. The CDR3 protein is CASSYRAEAFF. Written as DNA, the CDR3 is TGTGCCAGCAGTTACCGGGCTGAAGCTTTCTTT.

CDR3 in amino acids: CASSRRDSSYNEQFF. The CDR3 DNA reads TGTGCCAGCAGTAGAAGGGACAGCTCCTACAATGAGCAGTTCTTC. The chain has TRBV28 and TRBJ2-1; 7 nucleotides match TRBD1. The germline V gene has CDR1 MDHEN and CDR2 SYDVKM. Trimming took 5 bases from V and 0 from J; bases not matched to a gene: 4. The CDR3 totals 15 residues.

The V call is TRBV11-3, the J call TRBJ1-1; D is possibly TRBD1 (5 bases). Germline assignment: CDR1 SGHNT and CDR2 YENEEA. This CDR3 has 13 residues. V shed 3 bases and J shed 2 bases, with 7 bases lying between them. The CDR3 coding sequence is TGTGCCAGCAGCTTCGACAGAAACACTGAAGCTTTCTTT. Translating it yields CASSFDRNTEAFF.

The rearrangement joins TRBV18 to TRBJ2-2; TRBD2 aligns across 7 bases. With V trimmed by 1 base and J by 4 bases, 6 bases remained unmatched. The CDR3 runs 16 residues. Germline V gives CDR1 KGHSH, CDR2 LQKENI. For the CDR3, the DNA is TGTGCCAGCTCACCACGGGTCGCGGGGGTCACCGGGGAGCTGTTTTTT. It yields the protein CASSPRVAGVTGELFF.

The chain couples TRBV10-1 to TRBJ2-2, with 7 bases that match TRBD2. CDR1 is WNHNN, CDR2 SYGVQD, per germline (reference sequence). CDR3 length equals 15 residues. V shed 7 bases and J 2 bases; nucleotides not matched to a gene: 7. The DNA for the CDR3 is TGCGCCAGCACGCCGGGGGGACTAAACACCGGGGAGCTGTTTTTT. It translates to CASTPGGLNTGELFF.